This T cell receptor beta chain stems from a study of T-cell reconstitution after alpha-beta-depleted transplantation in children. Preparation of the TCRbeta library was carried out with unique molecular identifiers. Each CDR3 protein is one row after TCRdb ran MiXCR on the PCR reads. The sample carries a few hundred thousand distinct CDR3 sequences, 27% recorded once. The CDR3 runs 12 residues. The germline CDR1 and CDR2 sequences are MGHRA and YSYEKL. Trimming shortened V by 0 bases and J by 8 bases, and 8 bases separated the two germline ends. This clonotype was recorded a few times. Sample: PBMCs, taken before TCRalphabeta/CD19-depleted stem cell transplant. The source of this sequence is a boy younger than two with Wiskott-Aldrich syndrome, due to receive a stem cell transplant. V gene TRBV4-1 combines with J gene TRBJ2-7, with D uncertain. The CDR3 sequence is CASSQDFQKQYF. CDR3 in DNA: TGCGCCAGCAGCCAAGATTTCCAAAAGCAGTACTTC.